This T cell receptor beta chain was recovered during a study of Graves' ophthalmopathy and Graves' hyperthyroidism. This clonotype was counted many times. Researchers took RNA transcripts and amplified TCR beta CDR3 regions from them. In the first round, RT-PCR was carried out with HTBI primers, and a multiplex PCR formed the second round. MiXCR, run by TCRdb on the multiplex PCR reads, gives a single entry per CDR3 protein. Among over a million distinct CDR3 sequences listed, 35% to 40% were seen once. The sample taken for sequencing was peripheral blood or thyroid tissue (not recorded which). The sequence derives from an adult man with Graves' hyperthyroidism.

CDR3 DNA sequence: TGCAGTGCTAGAGATCAGGGGCCCTATAATTCACCCCTCCACTTT. Its protein product is CSARDQGPYNSPLHF. The rearrangement links TRBV20-1 to TRBJ1-6; a weak D match, TRBD1 (6 bases). Trimming left V 0 bases short and J 2 bases short, with 8 bases between. Germline V gene lookup returns CDR1 DFQATT and CDR2 SNEGSKA (reference sequence). The CDR3 consists of 15 residues.